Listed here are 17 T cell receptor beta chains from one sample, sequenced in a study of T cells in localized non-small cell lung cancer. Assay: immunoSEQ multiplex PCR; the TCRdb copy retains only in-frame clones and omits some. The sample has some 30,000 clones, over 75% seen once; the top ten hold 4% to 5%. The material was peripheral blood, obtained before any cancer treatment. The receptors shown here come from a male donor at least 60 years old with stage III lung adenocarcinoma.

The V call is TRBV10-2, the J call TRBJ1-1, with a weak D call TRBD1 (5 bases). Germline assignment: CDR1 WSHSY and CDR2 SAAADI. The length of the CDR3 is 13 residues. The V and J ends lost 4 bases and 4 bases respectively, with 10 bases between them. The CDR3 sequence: CASSGQQVTEAFF. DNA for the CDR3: TGCGCCAGCAGTGGTCAACAGGTCACTGAAGCTTTCTTT.

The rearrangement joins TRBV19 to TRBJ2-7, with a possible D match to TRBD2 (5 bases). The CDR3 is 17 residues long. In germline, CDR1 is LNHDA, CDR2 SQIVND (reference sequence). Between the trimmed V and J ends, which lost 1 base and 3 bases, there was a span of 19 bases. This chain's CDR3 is CASSIAGSETLVYEQYF. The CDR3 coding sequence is TGTGCCAGTAGTATAGCGGGATCGGAAACTCTAGTCTACGAGCAGTACTTC.

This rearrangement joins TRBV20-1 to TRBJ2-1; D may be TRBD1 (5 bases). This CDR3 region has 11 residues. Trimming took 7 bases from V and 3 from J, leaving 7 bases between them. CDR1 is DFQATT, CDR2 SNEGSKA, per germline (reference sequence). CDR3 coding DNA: TGCAGTGGCAGGGACTACAATGAGCAGTTCTTC. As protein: CSGRDYNEQFF.

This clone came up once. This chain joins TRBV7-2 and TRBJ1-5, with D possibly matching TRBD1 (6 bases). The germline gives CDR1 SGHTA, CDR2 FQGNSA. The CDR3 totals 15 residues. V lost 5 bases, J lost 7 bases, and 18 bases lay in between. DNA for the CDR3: TGTGCCAGCAGCGTTCAACAGGGTAGGAGCCAGCCCCAGCATTTT. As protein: CASSVQQGRSQPQHF.

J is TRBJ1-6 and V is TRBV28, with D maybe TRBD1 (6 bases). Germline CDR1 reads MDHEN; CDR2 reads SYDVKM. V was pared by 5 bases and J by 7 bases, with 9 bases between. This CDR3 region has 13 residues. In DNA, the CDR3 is TGTGCCAGCAGTATCACAGGGAATTCACCCCTCCACTTT. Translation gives CASSITGNSPLHF. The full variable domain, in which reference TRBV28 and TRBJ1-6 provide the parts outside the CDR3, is DVKVTQSSRYLVKRTGEKVFLECVQDMDHENMFWYRQDPGLGLRLIYFSYDVKMKEKGDIPEGYSVSREKKERFSLILESASTNQTSMYLCASSITGNSPLHFGNGTRLTVT.

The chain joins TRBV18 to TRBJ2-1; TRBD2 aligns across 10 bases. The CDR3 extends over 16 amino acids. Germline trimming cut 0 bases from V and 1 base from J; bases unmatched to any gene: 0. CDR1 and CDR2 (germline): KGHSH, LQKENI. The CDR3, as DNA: TGTGCCAGCTCACCACCTAGCGGGGGGTCCTACAATGAGCAGTTCTTC. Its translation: CASSPPSGGSYNEQFF.

The CDR3 DNA sequence: TGTGCCAGTAAGTTTAGGACGGCTGATGAAAAACTGTTTTTT. It translates to CASKFRTADEKLFF. The chain has TRBV19 and TRBJ1-4; the D is unclear. This CDR3 is 14 amino acids long. V was clipped by 7 bases and J by 6 bases, with 15 bases between them. The V gene's germline CDR1 is LNHDA and CDR2 SQIVND (reference sequence). The whole variable domain, remainder taken from reference TRBV19 and TRBJ1-4, is DGGITQSPKYLFRKEGQNVTLSCEQNLNHDAMYWYRQDPGQGLRLIYYSQIVNDFQKGDIAEGYSVSREKKESFPLTVTSAQKNPTAFYLCASKFRTADEKLFFGSGTQLSVL.

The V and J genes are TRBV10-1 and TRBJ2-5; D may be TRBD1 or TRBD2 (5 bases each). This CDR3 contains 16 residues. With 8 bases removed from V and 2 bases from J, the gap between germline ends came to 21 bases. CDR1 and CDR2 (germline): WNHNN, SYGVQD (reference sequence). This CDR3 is CASGPPGPKGQETQYF. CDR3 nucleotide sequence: TGCGCCAGCGGCCCCCCGGGACCCAAGGGGCAAGAGACCCAGTACTTC.

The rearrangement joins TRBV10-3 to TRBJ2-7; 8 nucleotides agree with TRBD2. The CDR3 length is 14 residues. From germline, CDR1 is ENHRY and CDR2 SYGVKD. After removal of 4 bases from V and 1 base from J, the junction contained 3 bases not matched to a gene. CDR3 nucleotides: TGTGCCATCAGTGGGACTAGCCGTTCCTACGAGCAGTACTTC. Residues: CAISGTSRSYEQYF.

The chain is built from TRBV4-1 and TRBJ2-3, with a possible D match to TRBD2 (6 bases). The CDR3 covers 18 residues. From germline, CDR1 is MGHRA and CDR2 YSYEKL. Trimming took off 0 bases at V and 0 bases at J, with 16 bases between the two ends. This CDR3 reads CASSQERGAGYSTDTQYF. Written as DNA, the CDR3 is TGCGCCAGCAGCCAAGAGAGGGGCGCGGGATATAGCACAGATACGCAGTATTTT.

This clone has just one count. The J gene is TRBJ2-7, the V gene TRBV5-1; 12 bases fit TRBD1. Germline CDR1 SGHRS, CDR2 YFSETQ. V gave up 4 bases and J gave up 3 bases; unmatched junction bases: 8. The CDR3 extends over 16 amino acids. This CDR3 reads CASSLDGTGGVYEQYF. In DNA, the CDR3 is TGCGCCAGCAGCCTGGACGGGACAGGGGGCGTCTACGAGCAGTACTTC.

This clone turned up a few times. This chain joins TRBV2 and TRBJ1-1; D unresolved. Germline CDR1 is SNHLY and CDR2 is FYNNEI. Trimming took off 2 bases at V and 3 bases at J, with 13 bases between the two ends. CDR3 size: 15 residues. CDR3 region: CASSEIEILDTEAFF. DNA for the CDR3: TGTGCCAGCAGTGAAATTGAAATCCTAGACACTGAAGCTTTCTTT.

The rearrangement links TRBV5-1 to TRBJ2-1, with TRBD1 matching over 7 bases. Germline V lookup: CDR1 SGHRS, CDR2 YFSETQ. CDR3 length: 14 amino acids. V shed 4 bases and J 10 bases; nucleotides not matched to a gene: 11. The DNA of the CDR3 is TGCGCCAGCAGCCAGAATGGACAGGATGAAGAGCAGTTCTTC. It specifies CASSQNGQDEEQFF.

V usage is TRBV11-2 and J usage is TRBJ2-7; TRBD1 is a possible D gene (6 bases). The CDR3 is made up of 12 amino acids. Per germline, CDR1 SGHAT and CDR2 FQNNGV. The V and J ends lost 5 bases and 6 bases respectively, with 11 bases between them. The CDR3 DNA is TGTGCCAGCAGCGTACAGGGTCCCGAGCAGTACTTC. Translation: CASSVQGPEQYF.

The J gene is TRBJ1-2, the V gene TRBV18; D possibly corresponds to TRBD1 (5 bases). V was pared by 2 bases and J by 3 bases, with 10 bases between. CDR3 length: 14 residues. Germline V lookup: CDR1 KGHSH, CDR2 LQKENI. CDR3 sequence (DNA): TGTGCCAGCTCACCAGACAGATACCACTATGGCTACACCTTC. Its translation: CASSPDRYHYGYTF.

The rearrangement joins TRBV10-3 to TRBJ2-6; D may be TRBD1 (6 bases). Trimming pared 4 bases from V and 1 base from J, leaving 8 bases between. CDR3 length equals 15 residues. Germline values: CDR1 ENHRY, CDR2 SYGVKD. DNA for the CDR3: TGTGCCATCAGTGGAACAGGGTCTGGGGCCAACGTCCTGACTTTC. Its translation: CAISGTGSGANVLTF.

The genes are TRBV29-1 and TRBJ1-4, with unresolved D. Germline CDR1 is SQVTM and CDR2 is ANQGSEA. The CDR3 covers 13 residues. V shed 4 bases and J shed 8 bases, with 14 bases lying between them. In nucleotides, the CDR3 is TGCAGCGTTGGCGACACCCCGGGAGAAAAACTGTTTTTT. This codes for CSVGDTPGEKLFF.